This T cell receptor beta chain was captured in a study of shared clonotypes between healthy human individuals. TCRdb keeps only in-frame clones here, not all; method: immunoSEQ multiplex PCR. The sample lists roughly 1 million clones; more than 75% were seen once. The germline V gene encodes CDR1 LGHNA and CDR2 YNFKEQ. The CDR3 sequence is 18 residues long. The trim removed 1 base at V and 5 bases at J, leaving 10 bases unmatched. CD4+ cells yielded CD45RA+ naive and CD45RA-negative memory subsets. The specimen was memory CD4+ T cells from PBMCs. The subset is: CD45RA-negative fraction. The TCR originated in a young man in good health. Some clones in this sample may be carry-over from other donors' samples. This chain uses TRBV4-2 with TRBJ2-1, with 11 bases matching TRBD2. CDR3 DNA: TGTGCCAGCAGCCAAGTTCAAATAGCGGGAGGGACTAACAATGAGCAGTTCTTC. Its translation is CASSQVQIAGGTNNEQFF.